The 18 T cell receptor beta chains presented below share a single source sample, sequenced in a study of shared clonotypes between healthy human individuals. Terminally differentiated effector memory CD45RA+ cells were excluded from the naive CD8 cells, which were CD45RO-negative and positively selected for CCR7. The table came from immunoSEQ multiplex PCR; TCRdb's copy has only in-frame clones and leaves some out. This sample has under 1 million clones, with around 92% found just once. What was sequenced was naive CD8+ T cells sorted from blood. The receptors come from a man in his thirties or forties in good health.

This chain connects TRBV7-2 to TRBJ2-7; the D is unclear. This CDR3 comprises 13 residues. The V end was cut by 5 bases, the J end by 3 bases, with 11 bases between. Germline values: CDR1 SGHTA, CDR2 FQGNSA. The CDR3 loop is CASSISYYYEQYF. Written as DNA, the CDR3 is TGTGCCAGCAGCATCAGTTATTACTACGAGCAGTACTTC.

The chain has TRBV28 and TRBJ2-5; 10 bases are a match to TRBD2. CDR1 and CDR2 from the germline V gene are MDHEN and SYDVKM. The CDR3 consists of 18 residues. Trimming took 1 base from V and 5 from J; bases not matched to a gene: 13. The CDR3 loop reads CASSLSPFLAGVGETQYF. In DNA, the CDR3 is TGTGCCAGCAGTTTATCTCCATTTCTAGCGGGGGTGGGCGAGACCCAGTACTTC.

The genes are TRBV15 and TRBJ1-5; D is unclear. CDR1 is LNHNV, CDR2 YYDKDF, per germline (reference sequence). The V end lost 10 bases, the J end lost 7 bases, and 20 bases lay between the germline ends. The CDR3 has 14 residues. The CDR3 loop is CAIGEGFEGQPQHF. DNA of the CDR3: TGTGCCATCGGAGAAGGGTTTGAAGGGCAGCCCCAGCATTTT.

The chain couples TRBV28 to TRBJ2-7; 7 nucleotides agree with TRBD1. CDR3 length: 14 amino acids. CDR1 and CDR2 (germline): MDHEN, SYDVKM. With 1 base clipped from V and 4 bases from J, the junction kept 4 bases outside the gene matches. As DNA, the CDR3 is TGTGCCAGCAGTTTATCCGGGACAGTATACGAGCAGTACTTC. Protein product: CASSLSGTVYEQYF.

This clone appeared a single time. V and J are TRBV11-2 and TRBJ1-3, with 7 bases that match TRBD1. V was pared by 11 bases and J by 0 bases, with 4 bases of the junction left unmatched. Germline V gives CDR1 SGHAT, CDR2 FQNNGV. The CDR3 totals 13 residues. The CDR3 DNA sequence: TGTGCCGCGGCAGGGGGCTCTGGAAACACCATATATTTT. Amino acid sequence: CAAAGGSGNTIYF.

The V gene is TRBV4-1, the J gene TRBJ1-6; 8 bases fit TRBD1. V was pared by 8 bases and J by 0 bases, with 0 bases of the junction left unmatched. The germline V gene encodes CDR1 MGHRA and CDR2 YSYEKL. This CDR3 comprises 14 residues. CDR3 protein: CASGQGSYNSPLHF. The CDR3 coding sequence is TGCGCCAGCGGACAGGGCTCCTATAATTCACCCCTCCACTTT.

The chain couples TRBV27 to TRBJ2-3; D not resolved. CDR1 is MNHEY and CDR2 is SMNVEV in the germline V gene (reference sequence). The V gene lost 2 bases and the J gene lost 2 bases, with 11 bases spanning the gap. This CDR3 region has 15 residues. CDR3 sequence: CASSLRRDNTDTQYF. CDR3 DNA: TGTGCCAGCAGTTTAAGACGAGATAACACAGATACGCAGTATTTT.

The chain is built from TRBV19 and TRBJ2-3; 12 positions match TRBD2. With 6 bases clipped from V and 0 bases from J, the junction kept 13 bases outside the gene matches. Per the germline V gene, CDR1 is LNHDA and CDR2 is SQIVND (reference sequence). The CDR3 totals 19 residues. In nucleotides, the CDR3 is TGTGCCAGTAGGCCCCCGGCACTAGCGGGAGGAGCTAGCACAGATACGCAGTATTTT. It codes for CASRPPALAGGASTDTQYF.

This rearrangement joins TRBV7-9 to TRBJ2-7, with a weak D call TRBD1 (6 bases). This CDR3 comprises 15 residues. Germline V gene sequence: CDR1 SEHNR, CDR2 FQNEAQ (reference sequence). V was shortened by 0 bases and J by 3 bases, with 12 bases between the two germline ends. The DNA of the CDR3 is TGTGCCAGCAGCTTAGCGCAGGGGAATGGCTACGAGCAGTACTTC. Its protein is CASSLAQGNGYEQYF.

Points on this clone: The sample contains more than one DNA sequence encoding this CDR3. CDR3 DNA sequence: TGTGCCAGCAGTTTGGGAGGAGGGACTGAAGCTTTCTTT. Amino acid sequence: CASSLGGGTEAFF. The chain employs TRBV27 and TRBJ1-1; D gene ambiguous. CDR3 size: 13 residues. Deletions cut 3 bases from V and 5 bases from J, with 10 bases between. The germline gives CDR1 MNHEY, CDR2 SMNVEV (reference sequence).

The chain combines TRBV6-1 with TRBJ2-1, with 10 positions matching TRBD2. There are 15 residues in the CDR3. Germline CDR1 MNHNS, CDR2 SASEGT. V lost 6 bases and J lost 7; bases outside the gene matches: 9. CDR3 in DNA: TGTGCCAGCAGGGAGCGGGAGGGGGGTCGGAATGAGCAGTTCTTC. It is translated as CASREREGGRNEQFF.

Here the CDR3 reads CASSTTHRGTAEAFF. Here the CDR3 DNA reads TGTGCCAGTAGTACTACCCACAGGGGTACGGCTGAAGCTTTCTTT. The chain recombines TRBV19 with TRBJ1-1; 7 bases fit TRBD1. Unmatched junction bases numbered 11, after V lost 4 bases and J lost 6 bases. This CDR3 has 15 amino acids. Germline lookup yields CDR1 LNHDA and CDR2 SQIVND (reference sequence).

The CDR3 region has the DNA TGCGCCAGCAGCCAAGATTGGACAGCCTACAATGAGCAGTTCTTC. This gives the protein CASSQDWTAYNEQFF. The V call is TRBV4-3, the J call TRBJ2-1; D is perhaps TRBD1 (6 bases). This CDR3 has 15 amino acids. Trimming stripped 0 bases from V and 2 bases from J, with 8 bases between. Per the germline V gene, CDR1 is LGHNA and CDR2 is YSLEER.

The chain is built from TRBV7-2 and TRBJ2-7; the D is unclear. The CDR3 spans 13 residues. The V end lost 5 bases, the J end lost 6 bases, and 14 bases lay between the germline ends. The V gene's germline CDR1 is SGHTA and CDR2 FQGNSA. CDR3 in DNA: TGTGCCAGCAGCGCCTTGCCCCGCAGCGAGCAGTACTTC. It specifies CASSALPRSEQYF. The full variable domain, rest sourced from reference TRBV7-2 and TRBJ2-7, is GAGVSQSPSNKVTEKGKDVELRCDPISGHTALYWYRQSLGQGLEFLIYFQGNSAPDKSGLPSDRFSAERTGGSVSTLTIQRTQQEDSAVYLCASSALPRSEQYFGPGTRLTVT.

A remark on this clone: The sample holds other DNA sequences that translate to the same CDR3. V and J are TRBV27 and TRBJ2-7; 14 nucleotides match TRBD2. This CDR3 region has 14 residues. V lost 2 bases, J lost 7 bases, and 1 base stayed unmatched. CDR1 MNHEY and CDR2 SMNVEV come from the germline V gene (reference sequence). CDR3 nucleotides: TGTGCCAGCAGTTTAGGGACTAGCGGGAGAGAGCAGTACTTC. Its translation: CASSLGTSGREQYF.

The chain carries TRBV14 and TRBJ2-7; 7 bases match TRBD2. With 3 bases clipped from V and 3 bases from J, the junction kept 8 bases outside the gene matches. Germline loops: CDR1 SGHDN, CDR2 FVKESK. The length of the CDR3 is 15 residues. The CDR3 coding sequence is TGTGCCAGCAGCCACATCGGGGGGATATTCTACGAGCAGTACTTC. Its protein is CASSHIGGIFYEQYF. Drawing the rest from reference TRBV14 and TRBJ2-7, the complete variable domain is EAGVTQFPSHSVIEKGQTVTLRCDPISGHDNLYWYRRVMGKEIKFLLHFVKESKQDESGMPNNRFLAERTGGTYSTLKVQPAELEDSGVYFCASSHIGGIFYEQYFGPGTRLTVT.

The chain recombines TRBV13 with TRBJ2-7; 9 bases fit TRBD2. Trimming removed 4 bases from V and 3 bases from J; junction bases left unmatched: 7. The V gene's germline CDR1 is PRHDT and CDR2 FYEKMQ (reference sequence). This CDR3 has 15 amino acids. CDR3 in amino acids: CASSSAGTSLYEQYF. For the CDR3, the DNA is TGTGCCAGCAGCTCCGCCGGGACTAGCCTCTACGAGCAGTACTTC.

V is TRBV7-9 and J is TRBJ2-2, with 8 bases matching TRBD1. The V gene end was trimmed by 10 bases and the J gene end by 5 bases; junction bases not matched to a gene: 9. The CDR3 covers 14 residues. Germline V CDR1 and CDR2: SEHNR, FQNEAQ (reference sequence). CDR3 residues: CANQGQGATGELFF. DNA of the CDR3: TGTGCCAACCAAGGCCAGGGGGCGACCGGGGAGCTGTTTTTT.